This passage covers 31 T cell receptor beta chains from one sample sequenced in a study of cytomegalovirus exposure and HLA in healthy donors. Sequenced by immunoSEQ multiplex PCR; TCRdb stores in-frame clones only, minus some. The table records about 130,000 clones, around nine tenths of them present only once. Specimen: PBMCs. The receptors were gathered from a man aged 25 to 40 in good health and CMV-seronegative.

For the CDR3, the DNA is TGTGCCAGCAGTTTGACCGGGACCTACGAGCAGTACTTC. This sequence encodes CASSLTGTYEQYF. This chain joins TRBV27 and TRBJ2-7; D perhaps matches TRBD2 (5 bases). The CDR3 length is 13 residues. Germline CDR1 MNHEY, CDR2 SMNVEV (reference sequence). Trimming shortened V by 3 bases and J by 2 bases, and 8 bases separated the two germline ends.

The chain has TRBV4-1 and TRBJ2-7; D possibly corresponds to TRBD1 (6 bases). The CDR3 has 13 amino acids. Per germline, CDR1 MGHRA and CDR2 YSYEKL. Trimming took 6 bases from V and 5 from J, leaving 14 bases between them. The CDR3 sequence: CASRGLGGNEQYF. The CDR3 DNA reads as TGCGCCAGCAGAGGTCTAGGGGGTAACGAGCAGTACTTC.

V usage is TRBV5-1 and J usage is TRBJ1-1, with 8 bases fitting TRBD1. V dropped 9 bases and J dropped 2; count of bases not matched to a gene: 12. The CDR3 runs to 15 residues. Per the germline V gene, CDR1 is SGHRS and CDR2 is YFSETQ. CDR3 DNA: TGCGCCACCAAGAGTCAGGGGGCCTCAAACACTGAAGCTTTCTTT. It translates to CATKSQGASNTEAFF.

V gene TRBV29-1 combines with J gene TRBJ1-5; the D gene is possibly TRBD1 (5 bases). Per germline, CDR1 SQVTM and CDR2 ANQGSEA. The CDR3 runs to 13 residues. V lost 7 bases and J lost 5, with 15 bases in between. CDR3: CSARAGLHQPQHF. The CDR3 coding sequence is TGCAGCGCCCGAGCAGGGTTGCATCAGCCCCAGCATTTT.

The rearrangement uses TRBV7-6 and TRBJ1-1, with 7 bases fitting TRBD1. The ends lost 4 bases at V and 0 bases at J; junction bases unmatched: 5. Germline V lookup: CDR1 SGHVS, CDR2 FNYEAQ. The CDR3 runs 15 residues. The CDR3 bases are TGTGCCAGCAGCTCTAGACAGGGCGTGAACACTGAAGCTTTCTTT. It codes for CASSSRQGVNTEAFF.

J is TRBJ1-6 and V is TRBV15; the D is unclear. CDR1 and CDR2 (germline): LNHNV, YYDKDF (reference sequence). Between the trimmed V and J ends, which lost 5 bases and 14 bases, there was a span of 13 bases. This CDR3 contains 12 residues. Here the CDR3 reads CATSDTDVALHF. CDR3 coding DNA: TGTGCCACCAGCGACACCGACGTGGCCCTCCACTTT.

This clone was seen only once. The rearrangement uses TRBV28 and TRBJ2-2, with TRBD1 as a possible D gene (6 bases). The V gene lost 4 bases and the J gene lost 1 base, with 13 bases spanning the gap. Germline V lookup: CDR1 MDHEN, CDR2 SYDVKM. This CDR3 spans 16 amino acids. CDR3 in DNA: TGTGCCAGCAGTTCCCCGTCGACAGGGAACACCGGGGAGCTGTTTTTT. Its protein product is CASSSPSTGNTGELFF.

The chain has TRBV11-2 and TRBJ2-3; weak D call: TRBD1 (5 bases). This CDR3 comprises 15 residues. CDR1 and CDR2 (germline): SGHAT, FQNNGV. Trimming left V 4 bases short and J 4 bases short, with 15 bases between. CDR3 amino acids: CASSSGRVIADTQYF. The DNA for the CDR3 is TGTGCCAGCAGCTCTGGCAGGGTGATCGCAGATACGCAGTATTTT.

The V call is TRBV19, the J call TRBJ2-2; the D is unclear. The CDR3 covers 13 residues. The V end lost 5 bases, the J end lost 7 bases, and 11 bases lay between the germline ends. The germline V gene encodes CDR1 LNHDA and CDR2 SQIVND (reference sequence). In DNA, the CDR3 is TGTGCCAGTAGTGTCGACAAGAACGGGGAGCTGTTTTTT. Residues: CASSVDKNGELFF.

V is TRBV4-1 and J is TRBJ1-4, with 9 positions matching TRBD1. V trimming: 4 bases; J trimming: 7 bases; junction bases outside the gene matches: 13. Looked up from germline, CDR1 is MGHRA and CDR2 is YSYEKL. The CDR3 is 17 amino acids. The CDR3 loop reads CASSPGQGRASSEKLFF. CDR3 sequence (DNA): TGCGCCAGCAGCCCCGGACAGGGGAGGGCTTCGAGTGAAAAACTGTTTTTT.

The V call is TRBV11-3, the J call TRBJ2-2, with 7 bases that match TRBD2. The CDR3 extends over 16 amino acids. Germline CDR1 is SGHNT and CDR2 is YENEEA. With V trimmed by 5 bases and J by 2 bases, 8 bases remained unmatched. Here the CDR3 DNA reads TGTGCCAGCAGCCCGTCGGGCGGGGGAAACACCGGGGAGCTGTTTTTT. Translated: CASSPSGGGNTGELFF.

The chain carries TRBV27 and TRBJ2-1; D is possibly TRBD2 (6 bases). Deletions cut 4 bases from V and 4 bases from J, with 17 bases between. CDR3 length equals 16 residues. Germline assignment: CDR1 MNHEY and CDR2 SMNVEV (reference sequence). The CDR3 reads CASSSTGTSIYNEQFF. The CDR3 DNA reads TGTGCCAGCAGTTCAACCGGGACTTCCATTTACAATGAGCAGTTCTTC.

This clone was seen once. The rearrangement links TRBV10-1 to TRBJ1-2, with D perhaps matching TRBD1 (6 bases). The CDR3 loop spans 13 amino acids. Germline-derived CDR1 and CDR2 are WNHNN and SYGVQD (reference sequence). Trimming stripped 5 bases from V and 4 bases from J, with 11 bases between. The chain's CDR3 is CASSSRGAYGYTF. CDR3 bases: TGCGCCAGCAGTTCCAGGGGCGCCTATGGCTACACCTTC.

This rearrangement joins TRBV27 to TRBJ2-7; 9 bases line up with TRBD1. Germline CDR1 is MNHEY and CDR2 is SMNVEV (reference sequence). The CDR3 is 15 amino acids. The ends lost 6 bases at V and 3 bases at J; junction bases unmatched: 9. This CDR3 is CASSTPGTGRYEQYF. CDR3 in DNA: TGTGCCAGCAGCACGCCCGGGACAGGGCGCTACGAGCAGTACTTC.

The chain couples TRBV19 to TRBJ2-7, with D unclear. Germline loops: CDR1 LNHDA, CDR2 SQIVND (reference sequence). Trimming removed 3 bases at V and 2 bases at J, with 11 bases between. This CDR3 has 14 amino acids. The CDR3 region is CASSISGNPYEQYF. The CDR3, as DNA: TGTGCCAGTAGTATCTCAGGCAACCCCTACGAGCAGTACTTC.

This chain links TRBV6-5 with TRBJ2-7; no clear D gene. Germline V CDR1 and CDR2: MNHEY, SVGAGI. CDR3 length equals 11 residues. Trimming removed 4 bases at V and 3 bases at J, with 4 bases between. CDR3 amino acids: CASSSRYEQYF. CDR3 nucleotide sequence: TGTGCCAGCAGTTCCCGCTACGAGCAGTACTTC.

The chain has TRBV19 and TRBJ1-2; 8 bases line up with TRBD1. V lost 3 bases and J lost 3; bases outside the gene matches: 3. CDR1 is LNHDA and CDR2 is SQIVND in the germline V gene (reference sequence). This CDR3 is 14 amino acids long. The CDR3 sequence is CASSIAGGHYGYTF. The CDR3 DNA sequence: TGTGCCAGTAGTATCGCAGGGGGCCACTATGGCTACACCTTC.

The CDR3 bases are TGTGCCAGTAGTATAGGTAGGACAGGGGGAACTGAAGCTTTCTTT. Its protein product is CASSIGRTGGTEAFF. This chain joins TRBV19 and TRBJ1-1; 10 nucleotides agree with TRBD1. Losses at the gene ends were 1 base for V and 5 bases for J; bases not matched to a gene: 4. CDR1 LNHDA and CDR2 SQIVND come from the germline V gene (reference sequence). This CDR3 spans 15 amino acids.

V and J are TRBV5-4 and TRBJ2-5, with D tentatively TRBD2 (6 bases). The germline V gene encodes CDR1 SGHNT and CDR2 YYREEE (reference sequence). The CDR3 runs 16 residues. The V end was cut by 3 bases, the J end by 2 bases, with 17 bases between. The CDR3 here is CASSSRDSTGQETQYF. The CDR3 DNA is TGTGCCAGCAGCTCCCGGGACTCCACGGGTCAAGAGACCCAGTACTTC.

This sequence joins TRBV5-6 and TRBJ1-2, with 9 bases identical to TRBD1. This CDR3 region has 14 residues. Germline V lookup: CDR1 SGHDT, CDR2 YYEEEE. V shed 4 bases, J shed 3 bases, and the junction held 4 bases outside the gene matches. The CDR3 loop is CASSTWDRDYGYTF. The CDR3, as DNA: TGTGCCAGCAGCACCTGGGACAGGGACTATGGCTACACCTTC.

The chain uses TRBV19 and TRBJ1-1; D perhaps matches TRBD1 (6 bases). V shed 4 bases and J shed 3 bases, with 18 bases lying between them. The CDR3 runs to 16 residues. Germline V lookup: CDR1 LNHDA, CDR2 SQIVND (reference sequence). The CDR3 is CASSTAQGWGYTEAFF. CDR3 DNA: TGTGCCAGTAGTACAGCCCAGGGGTGGGGGTACACTGAAGCTTTCTTT.

The chain employs TRBV6-1 and TRBJ2-3; D is undetermined. CDR1 and CDR2 from the germline V gene are MNHNS and SASEGT. There are 12 residues in the CDR3. Trimming removed 4 bases from V and 11 bases from J, with 13 bases in between. CDR3 amino acids: CASSVVRQMQYF. The DNA for the CDR3 is TGTGCCAGCAGTGTAGTCAGGCAAATGCAGTATTTT.

The V gene is TRBV10-2, the J gene TRBJ1-4, with 7 bases aligning to TRBD1. The CDR3 has 15 amino acids. Germline V gene data show CDR1 as WSHSY and CDR2 as SAAADI. The V segment lost 0 bases and the J segment 6 bases; nucleotides outside the gene matches: 4. CDR3 protein: CASSESRGLYEKLFF. CDR3 nucleotides: TGCGCCAGCAGTGAGTCAAGGGGGCTTTATGAAAAACTGTTTTTT.

The chain links TRBV19 to TRBJ2-7, with D perhaps matching TRBD1 (6 bases). Trimming cost V 3 bases and J 3 bases, with 12 bases left between them. From germline, CDR1 is LNHDA and CDR2 SQIVND (reference sequence). The CDR3 covers 14 residues. The DNA of the CDR3 is TGTGCCAGTAGTATTGGGGGCGGAGACTACGAGCAGTACTTC. This gives the protein CASSIGGGDYEQYF.

This clone was found once. The V gene is TRBV29-1, the J gene TRBJ2-2; no firm D call. The germline V gene encodes CDR1 SQVTM and CDR2 ANQGSEA. V lost 0 bases and J 2 bases, leaving 7 bases between the germline ends. This CDR3 contains 14 residues. The CDR3, as DNA: TGCAGCGTTGAAGATCGGAGAAACACCGGGGAGCTGTTTTTT. As protein: CSVEDRRNTGELFF.

This rearrangement joins TRBV19 to TRBJ1-2, with D perhaps TRBD1 (6 bases). This CDR3 spans 15 amino acids. Germline CDR1 and CDR2: LNHDA and SQIVND (reference sequence). V was shortened by 7 bases and J by 6 bases, with 21 bases between the two germline ends. The chain's CDR3 is CASTMRGGRIDGYTF. CDR3 nucleotide sequence: TGTGCCAGTACCATGAGGGGGGGGCGAATCGATGGCTACACCTTC.

The chain employs TRBV27 and TRBJ2-7; 10 nucleotides align to TRBD1. Trimming took 3 bases from V and 5 from J; bases not matched to a gene: 1. Germline assignment: CDR1 MNHEY and CDR2 SMNVEV (reference sequence). The CDR3 sequence is 13 residues long. The CDR3 DNA is TGTGCCAGCAGTTTTGGGACAGGGGACGAGCAGTACTTC. It yields the protein CASSFGTGDEQYF.

The V and J genes are TRBV7-9 and TRBJ2-2; D is perhaps TRBD2 (5 bases). The CDR3 loop spans 15 amino acids. The ends were cut back, 1 base at V and 6 bases at J, with 12 bases in the middle. Germline V gene sequence: CDR1 SEHNR, CDR2 FQNEAQ (reference sequence). The CDR3 sequence is CASSLEGEIAGELFF. The DNA of the CDR3 is TGTGCCAGCAGCTTAGAGGGAGAGATCGCCGGGGAGCTGTTTTTT. The whole variable domain, filled in from reference TRBV7-9 and TRBJ2-2, reads DTGVSQNPRHKITKRGQNVTFRCDPISEHNRLYWYRQTLGQGPEFLTYFQNEAQLEKSRLLSDRFSAERPKGSFSTLEIQRTEQGDSAMYLCASSLEGEIAGELFFGEGSRLTVL.

The rearrangement joins TRBV28 to TRBJ2-1; D might be TRBD2 (6 bases). This CDR3 has 16 residues. Per the germline V gene, CDR1 is MDHEN and CDR2 is SYDVKM. Trimming removed 5 bases at V and 0 bases at J, with 14 bases between. The CDR3 region has the DNA TGTGCCAGCAGTCCGCCGGGACTCAGCTCCTACAATGAGCAGTTCTTC. Its protein product is CASSPPGLSSYNEQFF.

This chain links TRBV29-1 with TRBJ1-1; TRBD1 matches 8 bases. From germline, CDR1 is SQVTM and CDR2 ANQGSEA. V trimming: 0 bases; J trimming: 5 bases; junction bases outside the gene matches: 11. The CDR3 is 16 amino acids. The CDR3 sequence is CSVEDQAGGYPTEAFF. As DNA, the CDR3 is TGCAGCGTTGAAGATCAGGCAGGGGGCTACCCGACTGAAGCTTTCTTT.

The DNA for the CDR3 is TGCGCCAGCAGCCAAGATGGACTCGCGGGAGAGACCCAGTACTTC. Protein sequence: CASSQDGLAGETQYF. The chain joins TRBV4-1 to TRBJ2-5, with D perhaps matching TRBD2 (5 bases). The germline V and J ends were trimmed by 0 bases and 4 bases, with 12 bases remaining between them. Germline V lookup: CDR1 MGHRA, CDR2 YSYEKL. The CDR3 sequence is 15 residues long.